The entry below describes one T cell receptor beta chain. This receptor's antigen is unknown. At one end the junction does not follow the germline gene, possibly because of a read error. These reads were obtained on a NextSeq 500. TCR libraries were prepared from around 14 ng of total RNA with the QIAseq Immune Repertoire RNA Library Kit, Human TCR Panel. TCR libraries were sequenced on an Illumina NextSeq with a Mid Output V2 kit, using asymmetric 261x41 paired-end reads. Every TCR library was diluted to 3 to 5 nM, then pooled, denatured and loaded at 0.85 to 1 pM. Concerning the study's data processing: Processing of the TCR FASTQ files took place in the QIAGEN GeneGlobe Data Analysis Center, and downstream analysis was done in R 3.5.2. Clonality was calculated as one minus Shannon entropy normalized by the log of the number of unique productive sequences. Fisher exact tests at 5% FDR, run separately within each subset, picked out TRA or TRB clonotypes whose abundance differed between baseline and M1. Clonotypes with differential abundance were classified as emerging, expanding, contracting or non-expanding/contracting. Repertoire overlap between patients was measured with Morisita's overlap index. TCRdb took the public reads, trimmed them with fastp at Q25, ran MiXCR for clone calling and kept in-frame beta chains. A single entry per CDR3 protein holds the most common genes and DNA from its merged rows. These V and J calls rely on TCRdb rather than the paper's analysis. This sample gives roughly 170 distinct CDR3 sequences in total; approximately 20% of them show up just once. About 62% of the sample belongs to the ten largest clones.

Four subsets defined by PD-1 and/or TIGIT were sorted from live CD3+CD8+TCRalphabeta+ cells on a BD FACSAria II cell sorter. To characterize relevance to anti-PD-1 therapy response, circulating CD8 T cells were sorted into four subsets based on PD-1 and TIGIT expression. For every sorted CD8 T-cell subset, sequencing covered both the TCR alpha and the TCR beta chains. Peripheral blood was collected before the first anti-PD-1 injection, after two injections and after four injections. PBMCs were immediately isolated by Ficoll gradient centrifugation. Until use, PBMCs were stored frozen in liquid nitrogen in RPMI containing 20% FCS and 10% DMSO. After thawing, PBMCs were stained with a viability dye and with antibodies against CD3, CD8alpha, TCRalphabeta, PD-1 and TIGIT. The RNeasy Kit was used to extract total RNA, and all samples came in with a RIN above 7. This sample stems from a study of circulating CD8 cells and anti-PD-1 response in melanoma (dated by TCRdb to about 2020). The study in broad terms: Nivolumab was administered to patients intravenously at 3 mg/kg every 2 weeks. Of the 13 patients in the melanoma cohort, anti-PD-1 was received as first-line therapy by seven patients, and prior targeted therapy or immunotherapy had been received by six patients. Patients with complete or partial responses were counted as responders, while patients with stable or progressive disease (RECIST v1.1) were counted as non-responders. The TCR repertoire analysis covered 11 melanoma patients: 7 non-responders and 4 responders. PD-1 on on-treatment samples was detected using a biotinylated anti-human IgG4 antibody.

Its CDR3 holds 15 amino acids, cysteine through phenylalanine. The retained sequence is limited to the CDR3, 45 bases, with the frame set at the first base. The CDR1 and CDR2 encoded by the germline V gene are MGHDK and SYGVNS. Overall results and qualifications from the work: Because of limited material, replicates were generally not included when the experiments were performed. Because tumor material was not accessible, tumor reactivity was instead assessed by peptide assays on expanded sorted subsets. Repertoires were found to be largely private between subsets, with under 7% of TRB clonotypes shared at M1, and the highest sharing was observed between DPOS and TIGIT. The highest diversity was observed in the DNEG repertoire, similar and higher clonality was shown by the PD-1 and DPOS repertoires, and the lowest diversity was found in the TIGIT repertoires. Both treatment-naive and previously treated patients were included in the cohort, and this mixing was noted by the authors as something that could influence results. Only baseline and M1 samples, drawn from a small cohort with few responders, went into the published TCR repertoire comparisons.

The rearrangement joined TRBV25-1 to TRBJ2-7, and 11 junctional nucleotides match TRBD1. This sequence originates from a human donor with melanoma. The sequencing used CD8+ T cells from PBMCs, collected at baseline or after one month of anti-PD-1 therapy (not recorded which). The sequenced DNA: TGTACCAGCGCCAAACCGGGACAGGGGGTTTACGAGCAGTACTTC. This translates into CTSAKPGQGVYEQYF.